This note documents a single TCR beta chain sequence. Additional DNA sequences in this sample encode the identical CDR3. The data belong to a study of shared clonotypes between healthy human individuals. Deep level was the assay's run setting. The genomic DNA of each subset was split evenly across several immunoSEQ plates. Repertoires were generated with immunoSEQ multiplex PCR, while TCRdb's copy carries only in-frame clones and drops some. The table shows roughly 2 million clones, with 85% to 95% occurring only once. Germline loops: CDR1 KGHSH, CDR2 LQKENI. CDR3 length: 14 amino acids. V lost 2 bases, J lost 0 bases, and 7 bases lay in between.

V is TRBV18 and J is TRBJ1-1; D is undetermined. The TCR was taken from a man younger than 30 in good health. The specimen was naive CD4+ T cells sorted from blood. Stated subset: CD45RA+ positively selected. CDR3 residues: CASSPSTVNTEAFF. CDR3 sequence (DNA): TGTGCCAGCTCACCATCTACGGTGAACACTGAAGCTTTCTTT.